What follows describes a single TCR beta chain. Its antigen remains unidentified. No base quality values were provided; no much bigger clone lies one nucleotide off. From a lookup of the germline V gene, CDR1 and CDR2 are LGHNA and YSLEER. The V and J ends are trimmed by 2 bases and 4 bases, leaving 15 bases between them. The cysteine opens and the phenylalanine closes a CDR3 of 16 amino acids. Just CDR3 DNA is preserved here, 48 bases in frame from base 1. The data were obtained in a study of PD-1 blockade in classical Hodgkin lymphoma (dated by TCRdb to about 2020). In terms of the full investigation: Nivolumab dosing was 3 mg/kg intravenously every 2 weeks, continuing until either disease progression or unacceptable toxicity. To define a peripheral blood immune signature of response to PD-1 blockade in classical Hodgkin lymphoma, the study combined TCR beta sequencing with CyTOF.

The paper as a whole reports these results and caveats: Lower diversity was seen in patients whose nivolumab began less than 1 year after ASCT, and these patients were left out of later analyses so that immune reconstitution would not confound the results. Newly diagnosed patients were reported to have lower baseline TCR diversity than healthy donors, and relapsed/refractory patients were reported to have lower baseline TCR diversity still. The study was limited to a single clinical trial cohort, and causes of repertoire differences, possibly disease activity or prior therapy, remained undefined. Among trial patients, those achieving complete response had baseline diversity similar to that of newly diagnosed patients, while diversity was significantly lower in partial responders and progressors. By C4D1, a significant rise was seen in CD4+ TCR diversity but not in CD8+ TCR diversity (p=0.0027 vs p=0.16), and the rise was most apparent among complete responders (p=0.02).

The time point label here, explained by the study, means: cycle 1 day 1 (C1D1), immediately before nivolumab initiation. Every trial patient had relapsed following autologous stem cell transplantation, and prior brentuximab vedotin exposure was what differed among cohorts A, B and C. The trial cohort was composed of approximately 56 patients with relapsed/refractory classical Hodgkin lymphoma, for whom complete response, partial response or progressive disease was recorded as best overall response. Trial patients were treated with single-agent nivolumab in the multi-cohort phase II CheckMate 205 trial. Best overall response was determined by an independent review committee according to the 2007 International Working Group response criteria. PBMCs from the trial were collected at three points: immediately before nivolumab initiation (C1D1), and during therapy at cycle 2 day 1 and cycle 4 day 1. After peripheral blood was drawn into 8 mL Vacutainer Cell Preparation Tubes, PBMCs were isolated by centrifugation and then cryopreserved.

Genomic DNA was extracted with the Qiagen DNeasy kit from unsorted PBMCs and from negatively selected CD4+ and CD8+ fractions. TCR beta CDR3 regions were amplified by immunoSEQ multiplex PCR using primers annealing to V and J segments. A synthetic immune receptor repertoire was used to minimize amplification bias, and remaining bias was computationally removed after sequencing. The published analysis was carried out like this. Custom Python scripts were used to quantify repertoire diversity as the Shannon entropy index. The unsorted, CD4+ and CD8+ repertoires were each analyzed separately, with the exception of combined analyses, where CD4+ and CD8+ sequences were merged in silico. A clone was considered expanded if an increase in frequency of at least 2-fold after treatment relative to C1D1 was found, and a pseudocount of 0.5 was applied to clones undetected at baseline. Clones with 0 or 1 copy at C1D1 were classified as singleton clones, and clones with 2 or more copies were classified as non-singleton clones. Clones expanded in unsorted samples were labelled as CD4+, CD8+ or unknown by matching protein sequences in sorted samples from the same patient. Wilcoxon tests on paired samples were used to test diversity changes from C1D1 to C4D1. TCRdb provides this immuneACCESS table in a form limited to in-frame rearrangements. Some clones are lacking; in checked studies, under half of them reflect an unresolved V gene, and why the rest are absent is not known. Clone size and V and J calls were adopted from that table, with D and trimming inferred from the DNA. This sample gives fewer than 100,000 clones in total; approximately 88% of them show up just once. Jointly, the top ten make up approximately 22% of the sample.

The material sequenced was peripheral blood mononuclear cells (PBMCs), taken at baseline. This receptor was obtained from a human donor with classical Hodgkin lymphoma. The chain employs TRBV4-3 and TRBJ2-1, with no confidently assigned D gene. The CDR3 sequence is CASSQNRLLDYNEQFF. The bases read TGCGCCAGCAGCCAAAACCGGCTTCTGGATTACAATGAGCAGTTCTTC.